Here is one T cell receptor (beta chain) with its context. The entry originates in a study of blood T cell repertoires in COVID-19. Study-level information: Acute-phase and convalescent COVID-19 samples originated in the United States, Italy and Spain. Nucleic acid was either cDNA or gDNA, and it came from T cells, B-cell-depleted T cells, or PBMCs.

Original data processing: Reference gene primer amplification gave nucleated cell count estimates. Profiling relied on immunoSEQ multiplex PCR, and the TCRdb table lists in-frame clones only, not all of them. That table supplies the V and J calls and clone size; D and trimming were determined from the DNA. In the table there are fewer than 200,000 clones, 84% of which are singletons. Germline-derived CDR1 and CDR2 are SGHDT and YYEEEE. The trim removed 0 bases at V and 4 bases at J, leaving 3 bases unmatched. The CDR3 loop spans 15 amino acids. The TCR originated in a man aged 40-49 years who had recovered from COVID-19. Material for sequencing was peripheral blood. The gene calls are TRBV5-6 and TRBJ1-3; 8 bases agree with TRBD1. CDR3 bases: TGTGCCAGCAGCTTGGTGGACAGGGCCGGAAACACCATATATTTT. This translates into CASSLVDRAGNTIYF.